This is a list of T cell receptor beta chains from one sample in a study of regulatory T cells in long-lasting Graves disease. A single record per CDR3 protein comes from TCRdb applying MiXCR to the multiplex PCR reads. This sample has some 250,000 distinct CDR3 sequences, with roughly 18% found just once. Sequencing used peripheral blood mononuclear cells (PBMCs), obtained at new diagnosis, from a patient treated with antithyroid drugs. These receptors were taken from a female donor with Graves disease. The CDR3 runs from the conserved cysteine through the conserved F or W. Each record gives: clone size, J gene, D gene, V gene, CDR3 protein, CDR3 DNA. D genes are given only for firm matches. Where a row states a size, it is once, few, many or the class of an expanded clone; other rows omit it.

clone_size: few
j_call: TRBJ1-1
d_call: .
v_call: TRBV18
cdr3_aa: CASMDVEMNTEAFF
cdr3_nt: TGTGCCAGCATGGACGTCGAAATGAACACTGAAGCTTTCTTT

clone_size: .
j_call: TRBJ2-7
d_call: TRBD2
v_call: TRBV29-1
cdr3_aa: CSVVREESVEQYF
cdr3_nt: TGCAGCGTCGTACGGGAGGAGTCTGTCGAGCAGTACTTC

clone_size: many
j_call: TRBJ2-5
d_call: .
v_call: TRBV27
cdr3_aa: CASSRGHIETQYF
cdr3_nt: TGTGCCAGCAGCCGGGGACATATCGAGACCCAGTACTTC

clone_size: many
j_call: TRBJ2-1
d_call: .
v_call: TRBV11-3
cdr3_aa: CASSLVEDEQFF
cdr3_nt: TGTGCCAGCAGCTTAGTTGAAGATGAGCAGTTCTTC

clone_size: many
j_call: TRBJ1-5
d_call: TRBD1
v_call: TRBV19
cdr3_aa: CASSQGQGRRGSNQPQHF
cdr3_nt: TGTGCCAGTAGTCAGGGACAGGGCCGGCGGGGAAGCAATCAGCCCCAGCATTTT

clone_size: many
j_call: TRBJ1-2
d_call: TRBD1
v_call: TRBV19
cdr3_aa: CASMPRGTGDGYTF
cdr3_nt: TGTGCCAGTATGCCCCGGGGGACAGGGGATGGCTACACCTTC

clone_size: .
j_call: TRBJ2-2
d_call: TRBD1
v_call: TRBV14
cdr3_aa: CASSHAYRGRGKLFF
cdr3_nt: TGTGCCAGCAGCCATGCTTACAGGGGGCGTGGGAAGCTGTTTTTT

clone_size: few
j_call: TRBJ2-3
d_call: TRBD2
v_call: TRBV13
cdr3_aa: CASSPRTSGRSTDTQYF
cdr3_nt: TGTGCCAGCAGCCCCAGGACTAGCGGGAGATCTACAGATACGCAGTATTTT

clone_size: many
j_call: TRBJ2-7
d_call: .
v_call: TRBV19
cdr3_aa: CASKLEQYF
cdr3_nt: TGTGCCAGTAAGCTCGAGCAGTACTTC

clone_size: many
j_call: TRBJ2-1
d_call: .
v_call: TRBV5-1
cdr3_aa: CASRYPQDEQFF
cdr3_nt: TGCGCCAGCAGGTACCCTCAAGATGAGCAGTTCTTC

clone_size: few
j_call: TRBJ1-5
d_call: .
v_call: TRBV25-1
cdr3_aa: CASSENLVNQPQHF
cdr3_nt: TGTGCCAGCAGTGAAAACCTAGTTAATCAGCCCCAGCATTTT

clone_size: few
j_call: TRBJ2-2
d_call: TRBD2
v_call: TRBV28
cdr3_aa: CASSFSAGGDTWELFF
cdr3_nt: TGTGCCAGCAGTTTTTCGGCGGGAGGGGACACCTGGGAGCTGTTTTTT

clone_size: few
j_call: TRBJ2-3
d_call: .
v_call: TRBV5-8
cdr3_aa: CASPENLVWDTQYF
cdr3_nt: TGTGCCAGCCCCGAGAACCTGGTTTGGGATACGCAGTATTTT

clone_size: many
j_call: TRBJ2-7
d_call: .
v_call: TRBV7-9
cdr3_aa: CASSWGTYEQYF
cdr3_nt: TGTGCCAGCAGCTGGGGCACCTACGAGCAGTACTTC

clone_size: many
j_call: TRBJ1-1
d_call: .
v_call: TRBV10-2
cdr3_aa: CASSEPFTGNTEAFF
cdr3_nt: TGCGCCAGCAGTGAGCCGTTTACAGGGAACACTGAAGCTTTCTTT

clone_size: .
j_call: TRBJ1-5
d_call: .
v_call: TRBV4-1
cdr3_aa: CASSFQDSQPQHF
cdr3_nt: TGCGCCAGCAGCTTCCAAGACTCCCAGCCCCAGCATTTT

clone_size: few
j_call: TRBJ1-2
d_call: .
v_call: TRBV20-1
cdr3_aa: CSARAGFHQGDFNYGYTF
cdr3_nt: TGCAGTGCTAGAGCGGGGTTTCACCAAGGAGACTTTAACTATGGCTACACCTTC

clone_size: many
j_call: TRBJ1-2
d_call: .
v_call: TRBV5-1
cdr3_aa: CASSLSSYGYTF
cdr3_nt: TGCGCCAGCAGCTTGTCCAGCTATGGCTACACCTTC

clone_size: many
j_call: TRBJ1-1
d_call: .
v_call: TRBV20-1
cdr3_aa: CSAREGGDIRTEAFF
cdr3_nt: TGCAGTGCTAGAGAAGGTGGGGACATTAGGACTGAAGCTTTCTTT

clone_size: .
j_call: TRBJ2-3
d_call: .
v_call: TRBV12-3/TRBV12-4
cdr3_aa: CASSWTGSTDTQYF
cdr3_nt: TGTGCCAGCAGTTGGACTGGGAGCACAGATACGCAGTATTTT

clone_size: many
j_call: TRBJ2-5
d_call: .
v_call: TRBV12-3/TRBV12-4
cdr3_aa: CASSLDQETQYF
cdr3_nt: TGTGCCAGCAGTTTAGACCAAGAGACCCAGTACTTC

clone_size: many
j_call: TRBJ1-5
d_call: .
v_call: TRBV5-5
cdr3_aa: CASSLFVYSNQPQHF
cdr3_nt: TGTGCCAGCAGCTTATTTGTATATAGCAATCAGCCCCAGCATTTT

clone_size: few
j_call: TRBJ2-7
d_call: .
v_call: TRBV20-1
cdr3_aa: CSAIPLDSYEQYF
cdr3_nt: TGCAGTGCTATACCGCTAGACTCCTACGAGCAGTACTTC

clone_size: .
j_call: TRBJ1-5
d_call: .
v_call: TRBV2
cdr3_aa: CASSATGTRVGQPQHF
cdr3_nt: TGTGCCAGCAGTGCCACCGGGACCCGCGTAGGTCAGCCCCAGCATTTT

clone_size: many
j_call: TRBJ2-3
d_call: .
v_call: TRBV18
cdr3_aa: CASSPTTGGAAQGTQYF
cdr3_nt: TGTGCCAGCTCACCGACGACTGGCGGGGCCGCCCAGGGTACGCAGTATTTT

clone_size: many
j_call: TRBJ1-2
d_call: .
v_call: TRBV6-1
cdr3_aa: CASRHRDNYGYTF
cdr3_nt: TGTGCCAGCAGACACAGGGATAACTATGGCTACACCTTC